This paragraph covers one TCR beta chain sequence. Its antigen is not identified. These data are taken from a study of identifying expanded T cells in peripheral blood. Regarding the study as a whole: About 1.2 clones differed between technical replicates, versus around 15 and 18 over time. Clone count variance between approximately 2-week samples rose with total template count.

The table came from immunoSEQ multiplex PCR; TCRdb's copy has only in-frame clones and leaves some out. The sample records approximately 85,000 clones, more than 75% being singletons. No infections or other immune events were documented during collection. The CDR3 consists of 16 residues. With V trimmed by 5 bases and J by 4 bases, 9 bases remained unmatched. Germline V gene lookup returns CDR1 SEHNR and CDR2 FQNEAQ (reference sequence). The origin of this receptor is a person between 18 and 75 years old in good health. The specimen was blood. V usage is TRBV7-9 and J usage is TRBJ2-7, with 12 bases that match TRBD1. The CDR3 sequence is CASSPGTGGVRYEQYF. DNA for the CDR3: TGTGCCAGCAGCCCCGGGACAGGGGGCGTTAGGTACGAGCAGTACTTC.